This TCR beta chain is from a study of shared clonotypes between healthy human individuals. Whole-study findings and limits: When compared with the clonotypes that were shared by all four sorted-subset donors, the non-shared clonotypes turned out to have lower generation probabilities. As a rule, naive subsets had a larger estimated richness than memory subsets.

Points on this clone: No antigen is known for it.

The table came from immunoSEQ multiplex PCR; TCRdb's copy has only in-frame clones and leaves some out. The sample records about 1 million clones, about 77% being singletons. With 5 bases clipped from V and 2 bases from J, the junction kept 7 bases outside the gene matches. Germline V gives CDR1 SGHNT, CDR2 YYREEE (reference sequence). The CDR3 covers 15 residues. The chain carries TRBV5-4 and TRBJ2-5, with TRBD1 matching over 9 bases. Sequencing input: memory CD4+ T cells sorted from blood. Described subset: CD45RA-negative fraction. The receptor's source is a man younger than 35 in good health. CDR3 region: CASRDRGKIQETQYF. The CDR3 DNA reads as TGTGCCAGCAGAGACAGGGGGAAAATACAAGAGACCCAGTACTTC.